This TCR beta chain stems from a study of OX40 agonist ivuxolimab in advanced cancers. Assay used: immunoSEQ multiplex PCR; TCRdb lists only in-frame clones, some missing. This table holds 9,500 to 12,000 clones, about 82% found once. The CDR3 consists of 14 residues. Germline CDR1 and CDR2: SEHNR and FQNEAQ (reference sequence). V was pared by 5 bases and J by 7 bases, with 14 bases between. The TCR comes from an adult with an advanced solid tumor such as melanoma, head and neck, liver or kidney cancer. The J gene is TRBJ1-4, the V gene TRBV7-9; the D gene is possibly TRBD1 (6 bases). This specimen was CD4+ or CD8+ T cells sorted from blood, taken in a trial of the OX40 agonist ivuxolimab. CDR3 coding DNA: TGTGCCAGCAGCCCAGTACAGGGAGGTGAAAAACTGTTTTTT. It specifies CASSPVQGGEKLFF. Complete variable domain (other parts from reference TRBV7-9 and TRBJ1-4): DTGVSQNPRHKITKRGQNVTFRCDPISEHNRLYWYRQTLGQGPEFLTYFQNEAQLEKSRLLSDRFSAERPKGSFSTLEIQRTEQGDSAMYLCASSPVQGGEKLFFGSGTQLSVL.